The following is a T cell receptor beta chain sequence with its context. Its antigen is currently not known. Base quality data are lacking; no much larger clone is found one base away. The data were taken from a study of T cell responses to AZD1222 COVID-19 vaccine (dated by TCRdb to 2020 to 2023). For the study in its entirety: TCR sequencing covered more than 230 trial participants: 200 to 220 given two doses of AZD1222 and 26 given two doses of MenACWY control vaccine. Enrollment into the trials was organized by age into subgroups of 18-55, 56-69 and 70-plus years, and those subgroups contained roughly 140, 27 and 60 TCR-sequenced participants, respectively. General findings and caveats noted by the study authors: Conclusions about previously exposed vaccinees were limited because only six AZD1222 recipients were SARS-CoV-2 seropositive at baseline. In the small 56-69-year group, the increase in depth fell short of significance, most likely because of low power. Reportedly, close to half of the unique spike-specific TCRs recognized epitopes lying outside the regions that are mutated in the B.1.351 and B.1.1.7 variants. After two AZD1222 doses, spike-specific TCR breadth and depth were significantly higher than at day 0 and than in MenACWY recipients. Participants were mostly white British and included more females than males, and it was suggested by the authors that clonal diversity may have been underestimated. Because no samples from the day 14 peak response were available, repertoires could be characterized only after the peak T cell response. The whole spike protein was spanned by vaccine-associated CD4 TCRs, and dominant responses were seen in regions 160-218 and 743-854.

Reading from cysteine to phenylalanine, the CDR3 counts 15 amino acids. The entry retains the CDR3 DNA only, 45 bases that are in frame from base 1. Sequences SNHLY (CDR1) and FYNNEI (CDR2) are obtained from the germline V gene. For this chain, trimming is 7 bases at the V end and 3 bases at the J end, and the number of junction bases without a gene match is 11. This specimen's time point label, per the study, means: about 28 days (+/-7) after the second vaccine dose. Because spike-specific TCR depth and breadth did not differ between the two schedules, AZD1222 recipients who got a second dose at roughly 4 weeks were pooled with those who got a second dose at roughly 12 weeks. Samples from vaccinated people were obtained from the UK trials COV001 and COV002, which included a single-blind randomized controlled phase 2/3 trial of AZD1222 (ChAdOx1 nCoV-19) in healthy adults. For TCRbeta chain sequencing, PBMC samples from trial participants were taken at day 0 and at day 28 after the second dose.

The CDR3 regions of human TCRbeta chains were analyzed by immunosequencing. Processing in the source paper ran as follows. TCRs in the repertoires were compared against a reference library of SARS-CoV-2-specific TCRs that had been generated with the MIRA antigen-specificity platform. Breadth was defined as the fraction of unique TCRs that were SARS-CoV-2-associated. Depth was defined as the fraction of total T cells that were SARS-CoV-2-associated. Using the MIRA data, each spike-specific TCR was mapped to the spike region that the TCR reacts to and placed in a CD4 or CD8 class. Log10-transformed breadth and depth values were compared by one-way ANOVA with Sidak's multiple comparisons tests. TCRdb re-hosts the immuneACCESS table, in-frame sequences only. Its copies lack some clones; in the studies checked, an unresolved V gene accounts for under half of them, and the cause for the rest is not known. That table supplies the V and J calls and clone size; D and trimming were determined from the DNA. This sample holds about 80,000 clones; approximately 83% were observed only once. The ten largest clones take up about 10% of the sample.

Here the sequenced sample was peripheral blood, taken 28 days after the second AZD1222 dose. Recombination connected TRBV2 to TRBJ1-2, with TRBD1 identical over 7 junction bases. The TCR sequence derives from an adult who received the AZD1222 COVID-19 vaccine. The bases read TGTGCCAGCACCTTACAGGGGACGATGGACTATGGCTACACCTTC. It is translated as CASTLQGTMDYGYTF.